This T cell receptor (beta chain) was captured in a study of shared clonotypes between healthy human individuals. Overall study: Participating donors consisted of two women and a few men aged 18 to 49.

Profiling relied on immunoSEQ multiplex PCR, and the TCRdb table lists in-frame clones only, not all of them. Seen here are some 980,000 clones, less than 85% observed once, and the top ten hold over 1.3%. Germline V gene lookup returns CDR1 GTSNPN and CDR2 SVGIG (reference sequence). There are 15 residues in the CDR3. V gave up 2 bases and J gave up 8 bases; unmatched junction bases: 9. This clone has a handful of counts. Its antigen is unknown. Study-wide findings and caveats: Rarefaction showed that sequencing of sorted subsets was incomplete (despite large depth). It was the non-shared clonotypes that had lower generation probabilities than clonotypes shared by all four donors. Investigators expected sequencing depth to affect clonotype sharing among donors.

The clonotype originates from a young man in good health. This rearrangement joins TRBV30 to TRBJ2-2; 9 bases match TRBD1. The sequenced sample consisted of memory CD4+ T cells sorted from blood. Subset specified: CD45RA-negative fraction. The CDR3 loop reads CAWSLRDRVLGELFF. CDR3 bases: TGTGCCTGGAGTCTCCGGGACAGGGTTCTGGGGGAGCTGTTTTTT.